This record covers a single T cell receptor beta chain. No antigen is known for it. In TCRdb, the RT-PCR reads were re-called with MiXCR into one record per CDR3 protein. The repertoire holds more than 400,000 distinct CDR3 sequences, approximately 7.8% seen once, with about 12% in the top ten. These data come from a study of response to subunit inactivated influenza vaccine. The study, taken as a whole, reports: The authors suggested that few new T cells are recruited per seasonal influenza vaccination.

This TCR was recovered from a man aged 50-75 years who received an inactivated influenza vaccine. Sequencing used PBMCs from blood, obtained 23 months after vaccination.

CDR3 protein: CASSKGMAGANVLTF. The CDR3 DNA reads as TGTGCCAGCAGTAAAGGAATGGCTGGGGCCAACGTCCTGACTTTC. The V and J genes are TRBV7-2 and TRBJ2-6, with D unclear. This CDR3 has 15 residues. CDR1 is SGHTA and CDR2 is FQGNSA in the germline V gene. V lost 6 bases to trimming and J lost 2 bases, with 11 bases between them.